These T cell receptor beta chains were read from a single sample in a study of blood T cells in healthy people across ages. One entry per CDR3 protein results from TCRdb running MiXCR on the 5' RACE reads. The profile shows 800,000 to 950,000 distinct CDR3 sequences, roughly 48% of them singletons. The specimen sequenced was blood. These receptors came from a man aged 25-45 years in good health. CDR3s leave out the opening cysteine and the closing phenylalanine or tryptophan. The order of the fields is V gene, D gene, J gene, CDR3 protein. A D gene is named only where the DNA matches it firmly.

v_gene: TRBV6-5; d_gene: NA; j_gene: TRBJ1-4; CDR3aa: ATQSGGIDEKLF
v_gene: TRBV29-1; d_gene: TRBD2; j_gene: TRBJ2-2; CDR3aa: SAAGTSGILGTGELF
v_gene: TRBV20-1; d_gene: NA; j_gene: TRBJ1-2; CDR3aa: SARGLEGLVGYT
v_gene: TRBV7-2; d_gene: TRBD2; j_gene: NA; CDR3aa: ASSLAGLTYNEQY
v_gene: TRBV6-5; d_gene: NA; j_gene: TRBJ2-7; CDR3aa: ASSQHKGPYEQY
v_gene: TRBV5-5; d_gene: NA; j_gene: TRBJ1-6; CDR3aa: ASSLQASKNSPLH
v_gene: TRBV7-3; d_gene: TRBD2; j_gene: TRBJ2-7; CDR3aa: ASSLLGEGGYEQY
v_gene: TRBV4-1; d_gene: NA; j_gene: TRBJ1-2; CDR3aa: ASSQAQRGYT
v_gene: TRBV15; d_gene: NA; j_gene: TRBJ2-3; CDR3aa: ATSRDQRTDTQY
v_gene: TRBV20-1; d_gene: TRBD1; j_gene: TRBJ2-7; CDR3aa: SARTGGPYEQY